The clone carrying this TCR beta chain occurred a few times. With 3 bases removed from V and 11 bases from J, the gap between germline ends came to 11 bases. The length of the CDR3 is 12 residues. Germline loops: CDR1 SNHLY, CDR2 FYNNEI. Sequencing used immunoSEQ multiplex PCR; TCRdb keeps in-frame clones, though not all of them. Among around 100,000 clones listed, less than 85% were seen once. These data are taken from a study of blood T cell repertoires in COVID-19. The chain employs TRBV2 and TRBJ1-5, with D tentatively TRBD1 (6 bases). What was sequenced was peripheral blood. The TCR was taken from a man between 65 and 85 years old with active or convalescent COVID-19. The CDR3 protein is CASSEGASTQHF. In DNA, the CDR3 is TGTGCCAGCAGTGAGGGGGCGAGTACCCAGCATTTT. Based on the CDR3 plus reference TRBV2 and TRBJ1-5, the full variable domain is EPEVTQTPSHQVTQMGQEVILRCVPISNHLYFYWYRQILGQKVEFLVSFYNNEISEKSEIFDDQFSVERPDGSNFTLKIRSTKLEDSAMYFCASSEGASTQHFGDGTRLSIL.